These T cell receptor beta chains were read from a single sample in a study of long-term antiretroviral therapy in people with HIV. The protocol was immunoSEQ multiplex PCR, while the TCRdb copy is restricted to in-frame clones and leaves out a portion. This repertoire shows tens of thousands of clones, almost 85% found once; its top ten account for almost 4.5%. This specimen was unsorted PBMCs, taken approximately 3.5 years after starting antiretroviral therapy. These receptor sequences come from a man between 18 and 29 years old with HIV. Each CDR3 is given with its conserved first and last residue. The D gene is left open where the match is weak. A clone size is listed for some rows: how often the clone was seen (once, few, many), or a class if it is expanded.

size,D,V,J,DNA,CDR3
-,-,TRBV4-3,TRBJ2-1,TGCGCCAGCAGCCAAGATTTCCTAGCGCCATACAATGAGCAGTTCTTC,CASSQDFLAPYNEQFF
-,-,TRBV15,TRBJ2-3,TGTGCCACCAGCGAGGCGGCTAGCGCTGCGACAGATACGCAGTATTTT,CATSEAASAATDTQYF
-,-,TRBV6-5,TRBJ2-7,TGTGCCAGCAGGACGGGAGCAAACGAGCAGTACTTC,CASRTGANEQYF
-,-,TRBV27,TRBJ1-2,TGTGCCAGCAGTTTATCCCACGGGGGTCGCGCCAACTATGGCTACACCTTC,CASSLSHGGRANYGYTF
once,TRBD2,TRBV18,TRBJ2-1,TGTGCCAGCTCATTAGGAACTAGCGGAGATTACAATGAGCAGTTCTTC,CASSLGTSGDYNEQFF
-,-,TRBV7-9,TRBJ1-4,TGTGCCAGCAGCTTAGTAGAAATAACTAATGAAAAACTGTTTTTT,CASSLVEITNEKLFF
-,-,TRBV27,TRBJ2-3,TGTGCCAGCAGTCCGGCGATCGGAAATCCTAGCACAGATACGCAGTATTTT,CASSPAIGNPSTDTQYF
medium-sized,-,TRBV7-2,TRBJ2-7,TGTGCCAGCAGCTTAGGACCCGTCTACGAGCAGTACTTC,CASSLGPVYEQYF
-,TRBD1,TRBV15,TRBJ1-2,TGTGCCACCAGCAGAACAGGGACAGGCTATGGCTACACCTTC,CATSRTGTGYGYTF
-,TRBD1,TRBV7-9,TRBJ1-2,TGTGCCAGCAGCCCCCCGTACCGGGACAGGGAGGGCTACACCTTC,CASSPPYRDREGYTF
-,TRBD2,TRBV11-3,TRBJ2-1,TGTGCCAGCAGCTTACTTAGCGGGGGGGCCGGTAATGAGCAGTTCTTC,CASSLLSGGAGNEQFF
-,TRBD1,TRBV11-2,TRBJ2-7,TGTGCCAGCAGCTACCTGGACAGGACGGACTACGAGCAGTACTTC,CASSYLDRTDYEQYF
-,TRBD1,TRBV7-9,TRBJ1-1,TGTGCCAGCAAACTAACAGGGGTGAACACTGAAGCTTTCTTT,CASKLTGVNTEAFF
-,-,TRBV7-3,TRBJ2-2,TGTGCCAGCAGTTTTACTCAGGGAAACACCGGGGAGCTGTTTTTT,CASSFTQGNTGELFF
once,TRBD1,TRBV18,TRBJ1-6,TGTGCCAGCTCACCCCGGGCACAGGGGAGGGATAATTCACCCCTCCACTTT,CASSPRAQGRDNSPLHF
-,-,TRBV10-3,TRBJ2-5,TGTGCCATCAGTGGCGGGGTTGGGAACCAAGAGACCCAGTACTTC,CAISGGVGNQETQYF
-,-,TRBV5-6,TRBJ1-5,TGTGCCAGCAGCGCGGGACCGACGAATCAGCCCCAGCATTTT,CASSAGPTNQPQHF
-,-,TRBV6-6,TRBJ1-4,TGTGCCAGCAGTTCCCGGAAGGAAAAACTGTTTTTT,CASSSRKEKLFF
-,TRBD1,TRBV18,TRBJ1-1,TGTGCCAGCTCATCCAAATCGACAGGGGAAGCTTTCTTT,CASSSKSTGEAFF
-,TRBD1,TRBV19,TRBJ2-7,TGTGCCAGTAGTGCCGGACAGGGGGCGAGCTACGAGCAGTACTTC,CASSAGQGASYEQYF
once,TRBD1,TRBV11-3,TRBJ2-3,TGTGCCAGCAGCTTAGAAGGGCGCAGGGGGTCGGGAGATACGCAGTATTTT,CASSLEGRRGSGDTQYF
few,TRBD1,TRBV5-4,TRBJ2-7,TGTGCCAGCAGTTCCGGGACAGGGACCTACGAGCAGTACTTC,CASSSGTGTYEQYF
-,-,TRBV10-3,TRBJ2-6,TGTGCCACCTCCTTCTCCTTCTCTGGGGCCAACGTCCTGACTTTC,CATSFSFSGANVLTF
-,-,TRBV27,TRBJ2-3,TGTGCCAGCACCCCGGACAGCACAGATACGCAGTATTTT,CASTPDSTDTQYF
-,-,TRBV4-2,TRBJ1-2,TGTGCCAGCAACTATGGGCAGGACACTAACTATGGCTACACCTTC,CASNYGQDTNYGYTF
-,-,TRBV5-1,TRBJ1-2,TGCGCCAGCAGCCCTATGGACTATGGCTACACCTTC,CASSPMDYGYTF
-,-,TRBV5-1,TRBJ2-2,TGCGCCAGCAGCTTCACCGGCTCAACCGGGACATACCCGATCCGGAACACCGGGGAGCTGTTTTTT,CASSFTGSTGTYPIRNTGELFF
-,-,TRBV6-5,TRBJ2-3,TGTGCCAGCAGTTACTGGCAGGGGACAGATACGCAGTATTTT,CASSYWQGTDTQYF
-,-,TRBV5-1,TRBJ1-2,TGCGCCAGCAGCTTGGGTTCTGTGGCAGACTATGGCTACACCTTC,CASSLGSVADYGYTF
-,-,TRBV27,TRBJ1-1,TGTGCCAGCAGTTCACTCAGGAACACTGAAGCTTTCTTT,CASSSLRNTEAFF
-,-,TRBV14,TRBJ1-1,TGTGCCAGCAGCCAAAAAAGGGGGGGGGCTCCCAACACTGAAGCTTTCTTT,CASSQKRGGAPNTEAFF
-,-,TRBV11-1,TRBJ1-1,TGTGCCAGCAGCGGCACTGAAGCTTTCTTT,CASSGTEAFF
-,TRBD2,TRBV7-9,TRBJ2-7,TGTGCCAGCAGCCCCGGGACGGCCGGGGGGGAGCAGTACTTC,CASSPGTAGGEQYF
-,-,TRBV19,TRBJ2-1,TGTGCCAGCCACTCGGAAGGGAATGAGCAGTTCTTC,CASHSEGNEQFF
-,TRBD2,TRBV10-3,TRBJ2-3,TGTGCCATCATGAAGCGGGGGTACACAGATACGCAGTATTTT,CAIMKRGYTDTQYF
-,TRBD2,TRBV11-2,TRBJ2-3,TGTGCCAGCAGCACGACTAGCGGGAGCGCAGATACGCAGTATTTT,CASSTTSGSADTQYF
-,-,TRBV4-1,TRBJ1-1,TGCGCCAGCAGCCAAGTTGCACAGGCCGAAACTGAAGCTTTCTTT,CASSQVAQAETEAFF
-,-,TRBV7-8,TRBJ2-3,TGTGCCAGCAGCCCGCCTCGGAATACGCAGTATTTT,CASSPPRNTQYF
-,TRBD1,TRBV5-1,TRBJ2-7,TGCGCCAGCAGCCTAGGGACAGGGGGAGTCTACGAGCAGTACTTC,CASSLGTGGVYEQYF
once,TRBD1,TRBV15,TRBJ1-5,TGTGCCACCAGCCAGGGACAGAAAGTCAGCAATCAGCCCCAGCATTTT,CATSQGQKVSNQPQHF
-,-,TRBV19,TRBJ1-1,TGTGCCAGTTCTAAAACAGCGGAGAGAACTGAAGCTTTCTTT,CASSKTAERTEAFF
-,TRBD2,TRBV2,TRBJ2-7,TGTGCCAGCAGTGATTCGCTGGGAGCGGGAGGATTGTCGTACGAGCAGTACTTC,CASSDSLGAGGLSYEQYF
-,-,TRBV5-4,TRBJ1-1,TGTGCCAGCAGCTTGAGGCGGGAGACAGGGAACACTGAAGCTTTCTTT,CASSLRRETGNTEAFF
-,-,TRBV19,TRBJ1-2,TGTGCCAGTAGTGTCCCCGGAGGCTATGGCTACACCTTC,CASSVPGGYGYTF
-,-,TRBV19,TRBJ1-1,TGTGCCACCGGAATCGGGGGAGCCACTGAAGCTTTCTTT,CATGIGGATEAFF
-,-,TRBV10-3,TRBJ2-2,TGTGCCGCCGATCAGGGGGGGATCGGGGAGCTGTTTTTT,CAADQGGIGELFF
-,TRBD2,TRBV28,TRBJ2-7,TGTGCCAGCAGTTCTGAGGGTCTGGGACTAGCGCCCTACGAGCAGTACTTC,CASSSEGLGLAPYEQYF
-,-,TRBV5-1,TRBJ2-5,TGCGCCAGCAGCTTGGGACGGCCAGAGACCCAGTACTTC,CASSLGRPETQYF
few,-,TRBV7-9,TRBJ1-2,TGTGCCAGCAGCCCCGACAGTACCTACTATGGCTACACCTTC,CASSPDSTYYGYTF
-,-,TRBV11-1,TRBJ2-5,TGTGCCAGCGATTTGTCCGCGGGACGACAAGAGACCCAGTACTTC,CASDLSAGRQETQYF
-,-,TRBV10-3,TRBJ2-1,TGTGCCATCAGTCCCGGGACCGCCGGCTACAATGAGCAGTTCTTC,CAISPGTAGYNEQFF
once,TRBD1,TRBV28,TRBJ1-4,TGTGCCAGCAGTTCTACAGGGGCGGTTGGGGAAAAACTGTTTTTT,CASSSTGAVGEKLFF
few,-,TRBV11-2,TRBJ2-7,TGTGCCAGTTGGGGCGTGGGGGTCGAGCAGTACTTC,CASWGVGVEQYF
-,TRBD2,TRBV28,TRBJ2-3,TGTGCCAGCAGTTTATGGGCGGGAGCTGGCACAGATACGCAGTATTTT,CASSLWAGAGTDTQYF
-,-,TRBV29-1,TRBJ2-7,TGCAGCGCCGAGAGGCCTGGCTCCTACGAGCAGTACTTC,CSAERPGSYEQYF